This T cell receptor (beta chain) appears in the sequencing data of a study of OX40 agonist ivuxolimab in advanced cancers. Study overall: Dose-escalation patients had hepatocellular carcinoma, melanoma, renal cell or head and neck cancer. Study-wide points: CD4+ and CD8+ T cells in blood underwent clonal expansion by week 6 at 0.1 to 3.0 mg/kg.

The CDR3 extends over 12 amino acids. Per the germline V gene, CDR1 is SGHDT and CDR2 is YYEEEE. V lost 0 bases and J 7 bases, leaving 7 bases between the germline ends. Method: immunoSEQ multiplex PCR; TCRdb's copy keeps in-frame clones and lacks some. The table lists tens of thousands of clones, 80% to 85% of them singletons. It was autoimmune disease history or systemic immunosuppression that excluded patients. On this clone itself: The antigen remains unidentified.

The genes are TRBV5-6 and TRBJ1-2; the D is unclear. Sequenced material: CD4+ or CD8+ T cells sorted from blood, taken in a trial of the OX40 agonist ivuxolimab. This sequence was found in an adult with an advanced solid tumor such as melanoma, head and neck, liver or kidney cancer. The CDR3 here is CASSLGKGGYTF. As DNA, the CDR3 is TGTGCCAGCAGCTTGGGGAAGGGTGGCTACACCTTC.